The clone carrying this TCR beta chain was detected only once. What it binds is not known. With 3 bases clipped from V and 4 bases from J, the junction kept 3 bases outside the gene matches. CDR1 SEHNR and CDR2 FQNEAQ come from the germline V gene (reference sequence). The CDR3 has 15 residues. The data were taken from a study of cytomegalovirus exposure and HLA in healthy donors. Study-level points and caveats: It was 164 TCR beta chains that were listed as cytomegalovirus-associated. Rare TCR sequences predominated, though certain public TCRs were found in many donors.

It was with 60 Vbeta and 13 Jbeta primers that the PCR ran. Only in-frame clones appear in the TCRdb table, and some are missing; sequencing was by immunoSEQ multiplex PCR. This table holds approximately 82,000 clones, approximately 65% found once. This sequence was found in a woman aged 25 to 45 in good health and CMV-seropositive. Sequenced material: PBMCs. J is TRBJ2-2 and V is TRBV7-9; 9 bases map to TRBD1. CDR3 in DNA: TGTGCCAGCAGCTTCGTGACAGGGGGCACCGGGGAGCTGTTTTTT. It encodes CASSFVTGGTGELFF.